This TCR beta chain was sequenced in a study of CD8 T cells in ankylosing spondylitis. Study-wide results and caveats: Reportedly, disease-linked clones are significantly enriched in ankylosing spondylitis patients' matched synovial fluid. What seemed typical of ankylosing spondylitis blood was a TCR beta motif built from eight highly homologous variants.

The CDR3 loop spans 13 amino acids. Germline loops: CDR1 SNHLY, CDR2 FYNNEI. Trimming left V 9 bases short and J 2 bases short, with 11 bases between. Using quantitative 5'-RACE with molecular barcodes, the authors made TCR beta libraries. TCRdb itself ran the 5' RACE reads through MiXCR, one entry per CDR3 protein. Seen here are 130,000 or so distinct CDR3 sequences, around 10% observed once, and the top ten hold 4.1%. This clonotype occurred many times. Its target is not known. The sequenced sample was blood, either unsorted or a sorted T cell fraction (not recorded which). The rearrangement uses TRBV2 and TRBJ2-1, with D possibly TRBD2 on 5 matching bases. The clonotype originates from a female donor with ankylosing spondylitis or in good health (not recorded which). The CDR3: CASNGEAYNEQFF. As DNA, the CDR3 is TGTGCCAGTAACGGGGAAGCCTACAATGAGCAGTTCTTC.